The clone carrying this T cell receptor (beta chain) was seen only a few times. What it binds is not known. This entry is derived from a study of spatial heterogeneity in lung cancer. Trimming took 5 bases from V and 5 from J; bases not matched to a gene: 4. CDR1 is SEHNR, CDR2 FQNEAQ, per germline (reference sequence). The length of the CDR3 is 15 residues. TCR cDNA molecules each had a unique molecular identifier. From the 5' RACE reads, TCRdb called clonotypes with MiXCR, one entry per CDR3 protein. The sample has tens of thousands of distinct CDR3 sequences; about 6.3% are singletons. General study findings and limits: More often at tumor resection than at routine follow-up, ubiquitous expanded tumor TCRs were detected in the blood.

The sample's time point: sample taken at primary tumor resection. The sequencing here drew on PBMCs, taken at surgery. The clonotype comes from a female donor with early-stage non-small cell lung cancer. J is TRBJ1-6 and V is TRBV7-9; the match to TRBD1 covers 9 bases. CDR3 in amino acids: CASSAGQGNNSPLHF. The CDR3 nucleotides are TGTGCCAGCAGCGCGGGACAGGGTAATAATTCACCCCTCCACTTT.